The 18 T cell receptor beta chains below come from one sample, sequenced in a study of CD8 T cells in seronegative destructive rheumatoid arthritis. Data came from immunoSEQ multiplex PCR; TCRdb stores just in-frame clones and leaves some out. The sample records roughly 13,000 clones, roughly 80% being singletons. Material: CD8+ T cells from blood. The receptors derive from a woman aged 25 to 55 with seronegative destructive rheumatoid arthritis.

The chain uses TRBV5-6 and TRBJ1-5; D not certain. V gave up 2 bases and J gave up 2 bases, with 11 bases separating them. Germline CDR1 and CDR2: SGHDT and YYEEEE. There are 15 residues in the CDR3. The CDR3 here is CASSLGYGGNQPQHF. CDR3 sequence (DNA): TGTGCCAGCAGCTTAGGTTACGGAGGCAATCAGCCCCAGCATTTT.

The chain has TRBV29-1 and TRBJ2-1; tentatively, D is TRBD1 (5 bases). The CDR3 loop spans 12 amino acids. Germline loops: CDR1 SQVTM, CDR2 ANQGSEA. V lost 1 base and J 9 bases, leaving 10 bases between the germline ends. The CDR3 nucleotides are TGCAGCGTTGAAGTTTTGACAGCTGAGCAGTTCTTC. This sequence encodes CSVEVLTAEQFF.

This clone was seen a handful of times. V and J are TRBV29-1 and TRBJ2-7; TRBD2 is a possible D gene (5 bases). CDR3 length equals 13 residues. V shed 7 bases and J shed 0 bases, with 13 bases lying between them. CDR1 SQVTM and CDR2 ANQGSEA come from the germline V gene. In DNA form, the CDR3 reads TGCAGCGCAAGGACGGGAAGCTCCTACGAGCAGTACTTC. Its translation: CSARTGSSYEQYF.

Of note for this clone: The junction and the germline gene differ at one end; a read error may be behind it. The chain employs TRBV7-9 and TRBJ1-1; 7 nucleotides align to TRBD1. CDR1 is SEHNR, CDR2 FQNEAQ, per germline (reference sequence). CDR3 length: 14 residues. The CDR3 DNA follows: TGTGCCAGCAGCCTAACGACAGGGAACCCTGAAGCTTTCTTT. It yields the protein CASSLTTGNPEAFF.

The chain uses TRBV27 and TRBJ1-5, with 8 bases lining up with TRBD1. The V gene end was trimmed by 6 bases and the J gene end by 1 base; junction bases not matched to a gene: 2. Germline CDR1 and CDR2: MNHEY and SMNVEV (reference sequence). This CDR3 is 14 amino acids long. The chain's CDR3 is CASRGQGSNQPQHF. The DNA of the CDR3 is TGTGCCAGCAGAGGACAGGGAAGCAATCAGCCCCAGCATTTT.

This chain connects TRBV19 to TRBJ1-1; D gene unclear. Germline CDR1 and CDR2: LNHDA and SQIVND (reference sequence). There are 12 residues in the CDR3. Trimming cost V 5 bases and J 7 bases, with 11 bases left between them. CDR3 sequence (DNA): TGTGCCAGTAGTGCCGGGATCATTGAAGCTTTCTTT. Translated, it gives CASSAGIIEAFF.

This chain joins TRBV27 and TRBJ1-4; no clear D. The V and J ends lost 3 bases and 4 bases respectively, with 9 bases between them. The CDR3 has 14 residues. Germline V gene lookup returns CDR1 MNHEY and CDR2 SMNVEV (reference sequence). As DNA, the CDR3 is TGTGCCAGCAGTTTTTTGAGTCGTAATGAAAAACTGTTTTTT. It is translated as CASSFLSRNEKLFF.

The chain employs TRBV30 and TRBJ2-5; no firm D call. Germline assignment: CDR1 GTSNPN and CDR2 SVGIG (reference sequence). The CDR3 contains 14 residues. The V end lost 0 bases, the J end lost 6 bases, and 14 bases lay between the germline ends. The CDR3 spells CAWSVNYGLKTQYF. For the CDR3, the DNA is TGTGCCTGGAGTGTGAATTACGGGTTGAAGACCCAGTACTTC. Combining the CDR3 with reference TRBV30 and TRBJ2-5 gives the whole variable domain SQTIHQWPATLVQPVGSPLSLECTVEGTSNPNLYWYRQAAGRGLQLLFYSVGIGQISSEVPQNLSASRPQDRQFILSSKKLLLSDSGFYLCAWSVNYGLKTQYFGPGTRLLVL.

The rearrangement joins TRBV6-5 to TRBJ1-1; 8 bases align to TRBD1. Per the germline V gene, CDR1 is MNHEY and CDR2 is SVGAGI. The trim removed 4 bases at V and 7 bases at J, leaving 5 bases unmatched. This CDR3 comprises 13 residues. CDR3 sequence reads: CASSSRGRGEAFF. The CDR3 DNA sequence: TGTGCCAGCAGTTCCAGGGGGCGGGGTGAAGCTTTCTTT.

The chain couples TRBV27 to TRBJ2-3; perhaps TRBD1 as D (7 bases). This CDR3 region has 14 residues. V dropped 6 bases and J dropped 9 bases, with 19 bases sitting between them. Looked up from germline, CDR1 is MNHEY and CDR2 is SMNVEV (reference sequence). CDR3 DNA: TGTGCCAGCAGCTCCCCAGGGGGGATGTCAACGCAGTATTTT. Its translation: CASSSPGGMSTQYF.

V and J are TRBV28 and TRBJ1-5, with D perhaps TRBD1 (6 bases). The CDR3 covers 14 residues. Germline-derived CDR1 and CDR2 are MDHEN and SYDVKM. V was trimmed by 2 bases and J by 5 bases, leaving 10 bases between them. CDR3 protein: CASSLEGEHQPQHF. CDR3 coding DNA: TGTGCCAGCAGTTTAGAGGGGGAACATCAGCCCCAGCATTTT.

The chain recombines TRBV4-1 with TRBJ1-3, with a weak D call TRBD1 (6 bases). The V gene's germline CDR1 is MGHRA and CDR2 YSYEKL. V lost 3 bases, J lost 5 bases, and 11 bases lay in between. The CDR3 spans 14 residues. The CDR3 DNA reads TGCGCCAGCAGCCAGCCGGGACAACGAAACACCATATATTTT. Translated: CASSQPGQRNTIYF.

The genes are TRBV5-1 and TRBJ2-3; no reliable D call. Trimming left V 0 bases short and J 5 bases short, with 16 bases between. The CDR3 totals 16 residues. Germline V lookup: CDR1 SGHRS, CDR2 YFSETQ. The CDR3 nucleotides are TGCGCCAGCAGCTTGGGTCAGGAAGTTTCACAAGATACGCAGTATTTT. Its translation is CASSLGQEVSQDTQYF.

This clone was picked up a small number of times. The chain employs TRBV29-1 and TRBJ2-7, with TRBD1 matching over 9 bases. Germline V gene sequence: CDR1 SQVTM, CDR2 ANQGSEA. The V and J ends lost 3 bases and 6 bases, in that order; junction bases with no gene match: 9. This CDR3 contains 14 residues. The chain's CDR3 is CSVEGTGLSGEQYF. As DNA, the CDR3 is TGCAGCGTTGAGGGGACAGGGTTGTCGGGCGAGCAGTACTTC.

The CDR3 DNA sequence: TGTGCCAGCAGCCACGCCGTTGACAGGGGGCCTGAAGCTTTCTTT. It yields the protein CASSHAVDRGPEAFF. The V call is TRBV4-2, the J call TRBJ1-1, with 10 bases lining up with TRBD1. The V segment lost 3 bases and the J segment 6 bases; nucleotides outside the gene matches: 7. The CDR3 consists of 15 residues. Germline V gene lookup returns CDR1 LGHNA and CDR2 YNFKEQ.

The table lists this clone with a few counts. The V call is TRBV7-6, the J call TRBJ2-2; the D gene is possibly TRBD2 (6 bases). V shed 5 bases and J shed 2 bases, with 12 bases lying between them. This CDR3 has 15 residues. Germline V gene sequence: CDR1 SGHVS, CDR2 FNYEAQ. DNA for the CDR3: TGTGCCAGCAGCCCCGGAGGGATTAACACCGGGGAGCTGTTTTTT. Protein product: CASSPGGINTGELFF.

The genes are TRBV7-9 and TRBJ2-7, with TRBD2 matching over 9 bases. The CDR3 has 15 residues. Trimming removed 2 bases from V and 5 bases from J; junction bases left unmatched: 7. Germline V lookup: CDR1 SEHNR, CDR2 FQNEAQ (reference sequence). CDR3 nucleotides: TGTGCCAGCAGCTTACCCTTGACTAGCGGTGACGAGCAGTACTTC. Protein sequence: CASSLPLTSGDEQYF.

The chain has TRBV28 and TRBJ2-1, with 9 nucleotides matching TRBD2. The CDR3 covers 16 residues. J gave up 4 bases and V 6 bases, and 10 bases lay outside the gene matches. From germline, CDR1 is MDHEN and CDR2 SYDVKM. The DNA of the CDR3 is TGTGCCAGCAGCCCGCCCACTAGCGGGCTTTACAATGAGCAGTTCTTC. Protein sequence: CASSPPTSGLYNEQFF.